This is a list of T cell receptor beta chains from one sample in a study of blood T cell repertoires in COVID-19. TCRdb's table, derived via immunoSEQ multiplex PCR, lists solely in-frame clones and lacks some. Of more than 65,000 clones in the sample, 70% to 75% were seen once. Material for sequencing was peripheral blood. Source of these receptors: a woman in her 70s with acute or convalescent COVID-19. The CDR3 runs from the conserved cysteine through the conserved F or W. D genes are given only for firm matches. Size is stated for part of the rows, as once, few or many counts, or as a class when the clone is expanded.

>TRBJ2-6|once|TRBV6-6|TRBD1|16
CASSPSGGGGANVLTF
TGTGCCAGCAGTCCCTCAGGGGGCGGTGGGGCCAACGTCCTGACTTTC
>TRBJ2-7|.|TRBV7-9|.|15
CASSSDGTFAYEQYF
TGTGCCAGCAGCTCGGATGGGACATTTGCCTACGAGCAGTACTTC
>TRBJ2-1|.|TRBV9|TRBD2|14
CASSGSGGYNEQFF
TGTGCCAGCAGCGGTAGCGGGGGGTACAATGAGCAGTTCTTC
>TRBJ1-1|.|TRBV29-1|.|12
CSVALGRAEAFF
TGCAGCGTTGCCTTGGGCAGGGCTGAAGCTTTCTTT
>TRBJ1-6|.|TRBV10-1|TRBD1|13
CASSRDRNSPLHF
TGCGCCAGCAGCCGGGACAGGAATTCACCCCTCCACTTT
>TRBJ2-3|.|TRBV27|TRBD1|14
CASSSLGQGGTQYF
TGTGCCAGCAGTTCCCTAGGACAGGGAGGTACGCAGTATTTT
>TRBJ2-7|once|TRBV29-1|.|11
CSVGTAYEQYF
TGCAGCGTGGGGACTGCCTACGAGCAGTACTTC
>TRBJ1-1|few|TRBV5-5|.|15
CASSPHGGRDTEAFF
TGTGCCAGCAGCCCTCACGGGGGTAGGGACACTGAAGCTTTCTTT
>TRBJ2-5|.|TRBV6-5|TRBD1|14
CASRLTGGKETQYF
TGTGCCAGCAGGCTTACAGGGGGGAAAGAGACCCAGTACTTC
>TRBJ1-3|few|TRBV19|.|15
CASSIVPRVDNTIYF
TGTGCCAGTAGTATAGTGCCCAGGGTGGATAACACCATATATTTT
>TRBJ2-7|few|TRBV7-3|.|14
CASSLNGQSYEQYF
TGTGCCAGCAGCTTAAATGGACAGTCCTACGAGCAGTACTTC
>TRBJ1-1|.|TRBV2|.|13
CASSEEGGTEAFF
TGTGCCAGCAGTGAAGAGGGCGGGACTGAAGCTTTCTTT
>TRBJ2-5|once|TRBV28|TRBD1|15
CASSLPGQGLETQYF
TGTGCCAGCAGTTTACCGGGACAGGGTCTAGAGACCCAGTACTTC
>TRBJ2-1|few|TRBV4-2|TRBD2|16
CASSPRTSGINNEQFF
TGTGCCAGCAGCCCCCGGACTAGCGGGATCAACAATGAGCAGTTCTTC
>TRBJ1-1|.|TRBV28|TRBD1|12
CASRTGGTEAFF
TGTGCCAGCAGGACAGGGGGGACTGAAGCTTTCTTT
>TRBJ1-5|.|TRBV19|.|15
CASSIGRPSNQPQHF
TGTGCCAGTAGTATAGGGAGACCTAGCAATCAGCCCCAGCATTTT
>TRBJ1-5|.|TRBV6-5|.|13
CASSRQGNQPQHF
TGTGCCAGCAGCCGACAGGGCAATCAGCCCCAGCATTTT
>TRBJ2-3|.|TRBV7-8|.|14
CASSPRQKTDTQYF
TGTGCCAGCAGCCCCAGACAGAAAACAGATACGCAGTATTTT
>TRBJ2-7|.|TRBV6-5|.|13
CASRNTISYEQYF
TGTGCCAGCAGAAACACGATCTCCTACGAGCAGTACTTC
>TRBJ2-5|.|TRBV7-7|TRBD2|15
CASSLAGGIQETQYF
TGTGCCAGCAGCTTAGCGGGAGGGATTCAAGAGACCCAGTACTTC
>TRBJ2-4|.|TRBV12-3/TRBV12-4|.|13
CASSFVAEGLQYF
TGTGCCAGCAGTTTTGTGGCGGAGGGGCTTCAGTACTTC
>TRBJ1-2|.|TRBV4-2|TRBD1|16
CASSQGGTGGRYGYTF
TGTGCCAGCAGCCAAGGGGGGACAGGGGGCAGGTATGGCTACACCTTC
>TRBJ1-3|.|TRBV3-1/TRBV3-2|.|14
CASSPRQGGNTIYF
TGTGCCAGCAGCCCCCGCCAGGGGGGAAACACCATATATTTT
>TRBJ1-1|.|TRBV5-1|TRBD1|15
CASSLEGQGLTEAFF
TGCGCCAGCAGCTTGGAAGGACAGGGATTGACTGAAGCTTTCTTT
>TRBJ1-6|.|TRBV6-5|.|14
CASTRVGNNSPLHF
TGTGCCAGCACCAGGGTTGGAAACAATTCACCCCTCCACTTT
>TRBJ2-1|once|TRBV30|TRBD2|15
CAWSPVSGRTNEQFF
TGTGCCTGGAGCCCCGTTAGCGGGAGGACTAATGAGCAGTTCTTC
>TRBJ1-2|.|TRBV3-1/TRBV3-2|TRBD1|13
CASSQGTGSGYTF
TGTGCCAGCAGCCAAGGGACAGGGTCTGGCTACACCTTC
>TRBJ2-1|.|TRBV5-4|TRBD2|16
CASSPPSSGIYNEQFF
TGTGCCAGCAGCCCACCTTCTAGCGGGATCTACAATGAGCAGTTCTTC
>TRBJ1-1|.|TRBV9|.|13
CASSEGLNTEAFF
TGTGCCAGCAGTGAGGGACTTAACACTGAAGCTTTCTTT
>TRBJ2-3|.|TRBV5-8|TRBD1|14
CASSGNRGPDTQYF
TGTGCCAGCAGTGGTAACAGGGGGCCAGATACGCAGTATTTT
>TRBJ2-7|.|TRBV29-1|TRBD1|13
CSTRTGGSNEQYF
TGCAGCACCAGGACAGGGGGCTCAAACGAGCAGTACTTC
>TRBJ1-1|.|TRBV11-2|.|14
CASSPEIGGAEAFF
TGTGCCAGCAGTCCAGAGATAGGGGGGGCTGAAGCTTTCTTT
>TRBJ1-1|.|TRBV5-6|.|16
CASSSLPQARDTEAFF
TGTGCCAGCAGCTCCTTGCCGCAGGCCAGGGACACTGAAGCTTTCTTT
>TRBJ1-5|.|TRBV19|TRBD1|14
CASSLDRGNQPQHF
TGTGCCAGTAGTTTGGACAGGGGAAATCAGCCCCAGCATTTT
>TRBJ2-1|.|TRBV7-8|TRBD2|16
CASSLRGLASYNEQFF
TGTGCCAGCAGCTTAAGGGGACTAGCGAGTTACAATGAGCAGTTCTTC
>TRBJ2-7|.|TRBV11-2|.|13
CASSLSLEGVQYF
TGTGCCAGCAGCTTGAGTTTGGAAGGGGTTCAGTACTTC
>TRBJ2-7|.|TRBV5-6|.|10
CARIRYEQYF
TGTGCCAGGATCAGGTACGAGCAGTACTTC
>TRBJ1-5|.|TRBV6-5|.|15
CASSLTGKRDQPQHF
TGTGCCAGCAGCCTGACAGGAAAGAGGGATCAGCCCCAGCATTTT
>TRBJ2-5|.|TRBV5-8|TRBD2|16
CASSLGTSGPGGVWYF
TGTGCCAGCAGCTTGGGGACTAGCGGACCGGGGGGTGTTTGGTACTTC
>TRBJ2-7|.|TRBV18|TRBD1|20
CASSPTLQDREFPAIYEQYF
TGTGCCAGCTCACCAACCCTACAGGACAGGGAATTCCCGGCCATCTACGAGCAGTACTTC
>TRBJ2-7|.|TRBV27|.|13
CASSFGPAYEQYF
TGTGCCAGCAGTTTTGGGCCTGCCTACGAGCAGTACTTC
>TRBJ2-2|.|TRBV5-1|.|15
CASMPGGWNTGELFF
TGCGCCAGCATGCCAGGCGGGTGGAACACCGGGGAGCTGTTTTTT
>TRBJ2-7|.|TRBV29-1|.|15
CSVEDWGPRSYEQYF
TGCAGCGTTGAAGATTGGGGCCCCCGCTCCTACGAGCAGTACTTC
>TRBJ1-1|.|TRBV29-1|.|13
CSVGANLNTEAFF
TGCAGCGTTGGGGCCAACTTGAACACTGAAGCTTTCTTT
>TRBJ2-5|.|TRBV7-9|TRBD1|13
CASSFGQVETQYF
TGTGCCAGCAGCTTCGGACAGGTAGAGACCCAGTACTTC
>TRBJ2-2|.|TRBV18|TRBD1|15
CASSTDRGSAGELFF
TGTGCCAGCTCAACCGACAGGGGGTCGGCCGGGGAGCTGTTTTTT
>TRBJ1-4|.|TRBV3-1/TRBV3-2|.|15
CASSPTLALNEKLFF
TGTGCCAGCAGCCCCACCTTGGCCCTTAATGAAAAACTGTTTTTT
>TRBJ2-3|.|TRBV19|TRBD1|13
CASGTGGADTQYF
TGTGCCAGTGGCACAGGGGGTGCAGATACGCAGTATTTT
>TRBJ1-5|.|TRBV6-5|.|13
CASSPTGIEPQHF
TGTGCCAGCAGTCCTACAGGGATTGAGCCCCAGCATTTT
>TRBJ1-2|.|TRBV19|TRBD1|14
CASSPGTASYGYTF
TGTGCCAGTAGTCCCGGGACAGCGAGCTATGGCTACACCTTC
>TRBJ2-5|.|TRBV10-3|.|11
CAISDEKTQYF
TGTGCCATCAGTGATGAGAAGACCCAGTACTTC
>TRBJ2-2|few|TRBV3-1/TRBV3-2|TRBD1|15
CASSPGQGDTGELFF
TGTGCCAGCAGTCCGGGACAGGGAGACACCGGGGAGCTGTTTTTT
>TRBJ1-4|once|TRBV28|.|15
CASSLRAGTNEKLFF
TGTGCCAGCAGTTTACGGGCGGGAACTAATGAAAAACTGTTTTTT
>TRBJ2-2|few|TRBV7-2|.|13
CASSLNRVGELFF
TGTGCCAGCAGCTTAAATCGGGTCGGGGAGCTGTTTTTT
>TRBJ2-2|.|TRBV2|.|16
CASTKPMGGNTGELFF
TGTGCCAGCACCAAACCAATGGGGGGGAACACCGGGGAGCTGTTTTTT